This entry lists 20 T cell receptor beta chains sequenced from one sample in a study of blood T cells in healthy people across ages (dated by TCRdb to 2014 to 2015). Library prep was done by 5' RACE. The sequencing machine was an Illumina HiSeq 2500. A second roughly 7 to 11 cycle PCR used a sample-barcoded 5' primer and a J-beta primer mix. TCRdb cleaned the public reads at Q25 with fastp, built clones with MiXCR and kept in-frame beta chains. One record per CDR3 amino acid sequence lists the most common genes and DNA. In all, the sample holds roughly 640,000 distinct CDR3 sequences, and less than 35% of those were seen once. Around a sixth of the sample is taken by the ten largest. The source material was blood. These receptors originate from a woman over 75 in good health.

This clonotype occurred many times. This chain links TRBV30 with TRBJ2-1; no firm D call. Germline V CDR1 and CDR2: GTSNPN, SVGIG (reference sequence). Trimming removed 1 base from V and 7 bases from J, with 14 bases in between. CDR3 length equals 14 residues. The CDR3 loop reads CAWSAPGGKNEQFF. The CDR3, as DNA: TGTGCCTGGAGTGCCCCCGGCGGTAAGAATGAGCAGTTCTTC.

The rearrangement joins TRBV15 to TRBJ2-4, with D unresolved. Matching the DNA end better, TRBJ2-7 makes the J call doubtful. CDR1 is LNHNV and CDR2 is YYDKDF in the germline V gene (reference sequence). The CDR3 contains 13 residues. In DNA form, the CDR3 reads TGTGCCACCAAGGGATCCTCCATTGACGAGCAGTACTTC. This sequence encodes CATKGSSIDEQYF.

Regarding this clonotype: Since a much larger clone is just one base distant, this may be a read error. The CDR3 DNA reads TGTGCCAGCGGGGGGAGGAACACTGAAACTTTCTTT. This codes for CASGGRNTETFF. J is TRBJ1-1 and V is TRBV11-2; TRBD1 is a possible D gene (5 bases). CDR1 SGHAT and CDR2 FQNNGV come from the germline V gene. This CDR3 has 12 residues.

This clonotype was seen ten or more times. The J gene is TRBJ2-7, the V gene TRBV5-8; 7 bases are shared with TRBD2. The CDR3 loop spans 15 amino acids. CDR1 and CDR2 (germline): SGHTS, YDEGEE. V dropped 2 bases and J dropped 2; count of bases not matched to a gene: 7. In nucleotides, the CDR3 is TGTGCCAGCAGCTTATTAAGCGGGGCGGCCTACGAGCAGTACTTC. It is translated as CASSLLSGAAYEQYF.

This clonotype was seen repeatedly, ten times or more. The chain is built from TRBV9 and TRBJ1-1, with D perhaps matching TRBD1 (5 bases). The CDR3 consists of 13 residues. Germline CDR1 and CDR2: SGDLS and YYNGEE. Trimming removed 6 bases at V and 2 bases at J, with 11 bases between. The CDR3 sequence is CASTPTANTEAFF. CDR3 sequence (DNA): TGTGCCAGCACCCCGACAGCAAACACTGAAGCTTTCTTT.

The sample holds a few counts of this clonotype. V gene TRBV27 combines with J gene TRBJ2-2; no clear D gene. V lost 5 bases to trimming and J lost 4 bases, with 11 bases between them. This CDR3 has 14 amino acids. In germline, CDR1 is MNHEY, CDR2 SMNVEV (reference sequence). The CDR3 region is CASSPSSVTGELFF. The CDR3 bases are TGTGCCAGCAGTCCCTCCTCGGTCACCGGGGAGCTGTTTTTT.

Many counts were recorded for this clonotype. V gene TRBV20-1 combines with J gene TRBJ2-1; unclear D gene. The V end lost 6 bases, the J end lost 5 bases, and 8 bases lay between the germline ends. The CDR3 has 11 residues. CDR1 and CDR2 from the germline V gene are DFQATT and SNEGSKA (reference sequence). Here the CDR3 reads CSASTNNEQFF. Here the CDR3 DNA reads TGCAGTGCGAGCACAAACAATGAGCAGTTCTTC.

V and J are TRBV28 and TRBJ2-7, with D uncertain. CDR3 length equals 13 residues. Germline CDR1 is MDHEN and CDR2 is SYDVKM. Trimming removed 2 bases at V and 2 bases at J, with 7 bases between. Written as DNA, the CDR3 is TGTGCCAGCAGTTTACGGGCCACCTACGAGCAGTACTTC. Translating it yields CASSLRATYEQYF.

In this sample, this clonotype turned up many times. The chain recombines TRBV5-6 with TRBJ2-4, with TRBD2 matching over 8 bases. J gave up 5 bases and V 4 bases, and 11 bases lay outside the gene matches. The CDR3 consists of 16 residues. From germline, CDR1 is SGHDT and CDR2 YYEEEE. The CDR3 region has the DNA TGTGCCAGCAGCGTATTCGGGGGGGCCTGGGAAAACATTCAGTACTTC. Encoded protein: CASSVFGGAWENIQYF. Together with reference TRBV5-6 and TRBJ2-4, the CDR3 gives the full variable domain: DAGVTQSPTHLIKTRGQQVTLRCSPKSGHDTVSWYQQALGQGPQFIFQYYEEEERQRGNFPDRFSGHQFPNYSSELNVNALLLGDSALYLCASSVFGGAWENIQYFGAGTRLSVL.

The chain uses TRBV4-2 and TRBJ2-5, with TRBD2 matching 7 bases. The J segment lost 4 bases and the V segment lost 0 bases, leaving 8 bases of the junction unmatched. The CDR3 sequence is 16 residues long. Germline-derived CDR1 and CDR2 are LGHNA and YNFKEQ. CDR3 in DNA: TGTGCCAGCAGCCAAGATTTCGCTAGCGGTACAGAGACCCAGTACTTC. It codes for CASSQDFASGTETQYF.

The CDR3 nucleotides read TGTGCCAGCAGACCTAGGGGGCCAGATACGCAGTATTTT. Translation gives CASRPRGPDTQYF. This chain joins TRBV7-9 and TRBJ2-3; the match to TRBD1 covers 7 bases. With V trimmed by 6 bases and J by 4 bases, 4 bases remained unmatched. Germline CDR1 is SEHNR and CDR2 is FQNEAQ (reference sequence). The CDR3 extends over 13 amino acids.

The chain couples TRBV4-1 to TRBJ1-2, with 9 bases that match TRBD1. CDR3 length: 16 residues. The germline gives CDR1 MGHRA, CDR2 YSYEKL. Unmatched junction bases numbered 10, after V lost 4 bases and J lost 4 bases. This CDR3 reads CASSPIQGAQGYGYTF. The DNA for the CDR3 is TGCGCCAGCAGCCCTATACAGGGGGCGCAGGGCTATGGCTACACCTTC.

This clonotype showed up many times. V gene TRBV29-1 combines with J gene TRBJ2-3, with unresolved D. The ends were cut back, 4 bases at V and 0 bases at J, with 8 bases in the middle. CDR3 size: 13 residues. Per the germline V gene, CDR1 is SQVTM and CDR2 is ANQGSEA. CDR3 region: CSVALASTDTQYF. Written as DNA, the CDR3 is TGCAGCGTTGCCTTAGCTAGCACAGATACGCAGTATTTT.

About this clonotype itself: Possible read error: a much larger clone is one base away. The chain couples TRBV4-3 to TRBJ2-1; no firm D call. Germline V CDR1 and CDR2: LGHNA, YSLEER. This CDR3 contains 13 residues. Trimming left V 3 bases short and J 12 bases short, with 15 bases between. The CDR3 region has the DNA TGCGCCAGCAGCCAGCTCGGGTCCGTGGGGCAGTTCTTC. Amino acid sequence: CASSQLGSVGQFF.

This clonotype was seen just once. Germline is not matched at one junction end, which may reflect a read error. This rearrangement joins TRBV9 to TRBJ2-1; 8 bases are a match to TRBD1. The length of the CDR3 is 15 residues. Germline V gene lookup returns CDR1 SGDLS and CDR2 YYNGEE. CDR3 DNA: TGTGCCAGCAGCCCACAGGGGGGCTCCTACAATGAGCGGTTCTTC. This encodes CASSPQGGSYNERFF.

In its sample, this clonotype was seen many times. The rearrangement uses TRBV29-1 and TRBJ2-3; D is uncertain. Germline V lookup: CDR1 SQVTM, CDR2 ANQGSEA. Deletions cut 4 bases from V and 6 bases from J, with 11 bases between. The CDR3 has 12 residues. The CDR3 DNA sequence: TGCAGCGTTGTGCACATATACGATACGCAGTATTTT. Residues: CSVVHIYDTQYF.

This chain connects TRBV20-1 to TRBJ1-5; 11 bases align to TRBD1. The CDR3 has 15 amino acids. V shed 2 bases and J 5 bases; nucleotides not matched to a gene: 5. In germline, CDR1 is DFQATT, CDR2 SNEGSKA (reference sequence). CDR3 amino acids: CSARRGDRGDQPQHF. For the CDR3, the DNA is TGCAGTGCTAGACGGGGGGACAGGGGGGATCAGCCCCAGCATTTT.

V usage is TRBV7-9 and J usage is TRBJ1-2; possible D gene TRBD1, 5 bases. Germline CDR1 SEHNR, CDR2 FQNEAQ (reference sequence). The CDR3 spans 17 residues. Trimming stripped 4 bases from V and 8 bases from J, with 26 bases between. CDR3 DNA: TGTGCCAGCAGCTCCTCCCTGGCCGGGACCCAGAGCGGCGGCTACACCTTC. The encoded protein is CASSSSLAGTQSGGYTF. The full variable domain, its missing parts supplied by reference TRBV7-9 and TRBJ1-2, is DTGVSQNPRHKITKRGQNVTFRCDPISEHNRLYWYRQTLGQGPEFLTYFQNEAQLEKSRLLSDRFSAERPKGSFSTLEIQRTEQGDSAMYLCASSSSLAGTQSGGYTFGSGTRLTVV.

This clonotype was seen many times. The V call is TRBV4-2, the J call TRBJ2-5, with 8 bases matching TRBD2. The V segment lost 0 bases and the J segment 2 bases; nucleotides outside the gene matches: 11. Germline loops: CDR1 LGHNA, CDR2 YNFKEQ. CDR3 length: 18 amino acids. CDR3 nucleotide sequence: TGTGCCAGCAGCCAAGACTTGGCTCGCGGGGGGTTACAAGAGACCCAGTACTTC. This codes for CASSQDLARGGLQETQYF.

A remark on this clonotype: This may be a read error, as it is one base from a much larger clone. The chain joins TRBV6-1 to TRBJ2-3, with 13 bases aligning to TRBD2. V lost 5 bases, J lost 3 bases, and 11 bases stayed unmatched. Germline-derived CDR1 and CDR2 are MNHNS and SASEGT. The CDR3 runs 18 residues. CDR3 protein: CASSSSGLAGSPTDTQYF. CDR3 nucleotides: TGTGCCAGCAGTAGTTCGGGACTAGCGGGGAGCCCTACAGATACGCAGTATTTT.